The rows below give T cell receptor beta chains drawn from one sample of a study of T-cell reconstitution after alpha-beta-depleted transplantation in children. Using its own MiXCR run on the PCR reads, TCRdb lists one record per CDR3 protein. There are approximately 89,000 distinct CDR3 sequences in the sample; around 15% occur only once, and about 20% lies in the top ten. Sequences were derived from PBMCs, mostly from graft donor cells, sampled 180 days after TCRalphabeta/CD19-depleted stem cell transplant. The receptors were gathered from a male patient aged 2-10 years who had a stem cell transplant for acute lymphoblastic leukemia, so the T cells may come from the graft donor. CDR3s include the opening cysteine and the closing phenylalanine or tryptophan. A D gene is named only where the DNA matches it firmly. The size entry is marked missing in some rows and otherwise reads once, few, many or a size class.

>TRBJ2-2|.|.|TRBV3-1
CASSLHPTRTNTNTGELFF
TGTGCCAGCAGCTTGCACCCAACAAGGACCAATACGAACACCGGGGAGCTGTTTTTT
>TRBJ2-5|.|.|TRBV7-2
CASSASGGGETQYF
TGTGCCAGCAGTGCATCGGGGGGCGGAGAGACCCAGTACTTC
>TRBJ2-7|.|few|TRBV20-1
CSARVYDRGGSGEQYF
TGCAGTGCTAGAGTATACGACAGGGGAGGGTCCGGCGAGCAGTACTTC
>TRBJ2-1|TRBD2|many|TRBV6-1
CASSLSGNYNEQFF
TGTGCCAGCAGTCTTAGCGGGAACTACAATGAGCAGTTCTTC
>TRBJ2-7|.|.|TRBV11-2
CASSPRTKSTYEQYF
TGTGCCAGCAGCCCAAGGACAAAATCTACCTACGAGCAGTACTTC
>TRBJ2-3|TRBD1|few|TRBV12-3/TRBV12-4
CASSLGDSSTDTQYF
TGTGCCAGCAGTTTAGGGGACAGTAGCACAGATACGCAGTATTTT
>TRBJ2-6|.|.|TRBV18
CASSQALGSGANVLTF
TGTGCCAGCTCACAAGCCCTAGGCTCTGGGGCCAACGTCCTGACTTTC
>TRBJ2-7|.|.|TRBV12-3/TRBV12-4
CASSLRGSYEQYF
TGTGCCAGCAGTTTGCGGGGTTCCTACGAGCAGTACTTC
>TRBJ2-3|.|.|TRBV5-8
CASSLADGLDTQYF
TGTGCCAGCAGCTTGGCTGACGGCCTGGATACGCAGTATTTT
>TRBJ2-3|.|few|TRBV25-1
CASSMRRSTDTQYF
TGTGCCAGCAGCATGAGGCGGAGCACAGATACGCAGTATTTT
>TRBJ1-2|.|few|TRBV10-3
CAISQESQQLHYGYTF
TGTGCCATCAGTCAAGAAAGCCAACAACTCCACTATGGCTACACCTTC
>TRBJ2-2|TRBD1|.|TRBV29-1
CSAPHGTGLNTGELFF
TGCAGCGCGCCCCACGGGACAGGGTTGAACACCGGGGAGCTGTTTTTT
>TRBJ1-2|.|.|TRBV7-8
CASSLVQGNFYGYTF
TGTGCCAGCAGCTTAGTGCAGGGTAATTTCTATGGCTACACCTTC
>TRBJ2-7|.|many|TRBV7-2
CASSRERLAYEQYF
TGTGCCAGCAGCCGTGAGCGACTAGCCTACGAGCAGTACTTC
>TRBJ2-7|TRBD2|.|TRBV20-1
CSAIAGWGYEQYF
TGCAGTGCAATAGCGGGGTGGGGCTACGAGCAGTACTTC
>TRBJ2-1|.|few|TRBV11-1
CASSSRAGASGSYNEQFF
TGTGCCAGCAGCTCTCGGGCCGGGGCGTCGGGTTCCTACAATGAGCAGTTCTTC
>TRBJ1-1|.|.|TRBV7-2
CASSTHRNTEAFF
TGTGCCAGCAGCACCCACAGGAACACTGAAGCTTTCTTT
>TRBJ2-7|.|few|TRBV28
CASRGHYSLSYEQYF
TGTGCCAGCAGAGGGCACTATTCACTCTCCTACGAGCAGTACTTC
>TRBJ1-1|.|few|TRBV7-9
CASSSRKLNTEAFF
TGTGCCAGCAGCTCTCGGAAACTCAACACTGAAGCTTTCTTT
>TRBJ2-3|.|.|TRBV20-1
CSARSGGSTGHTQYF
TGCAGTGCTCGTAGCGGCGGTTCGACCGGTCATACGCAGTATTTT
>TRBJ2-3|.|.|TRBV6-5
CAVGQRTDTQYF
TGTGCCGTAGGTCAGCGCACAGATACGCAGTATTTT
>TRBJ2-7|.|few|TRBV20-1
CSAVPGAGYEQYF
TGCAGTGCTGTCCCGGGCGCCGGTTACGAGCAGTACTTC
>TRBJ1-5|.|.|TRBV4-3
CASSQDSSGNQPQHF
TGCGCCAGCAGCCAAGATAGCAGTGGAAATCAGCCCCAGCATTTT
>TRBJ2-2|.|.|TRBV10-3
CAISESPQGHYTGELFF
TGTGCCATCAGTGAGTCGCCGCAGGGCCACTATACCGGGGAGCTGTTTTTT
>TRBJ2-7|.|.|TRBV2
CATHGREQYF
TGTGCCACCCATGGTAGGGAGCAGTACTTC
>TRBJ2-3|.|.|TRBV5-1
CASSSGLVGSTDTQYF
TGCGCCAGCAGCTCGGGTTTGGTGGGGAGCACAGATACGCAGTATTTT
>TRBJ2-1|.|few|TRBV20-1
CSAHLAGEQFF
TGCAGTGCCCACCTAGCCGGTGAGCAGTTCTTC
>TRBJ1-3|.|.|TRBV5-6
CASSFLKASSGNTIYF
TGTGCCAGCAGCTTCCTTAAGGCTTCCTCTGGAAACACCATATATTTT
>TRBJ2-3|.|few|TRBV12-3/TRBV12-4
CASWGPRPMLGTQYF
TGTGCCAGCTGGGGACCTAGACCAATGTTGGGTACGCAGTATTTT
>TRBJ2-5|TRBD2|.|TRBV10-2
CASSEVALARETQYF
TGCGCCAGCAGTGAGGTGGCACTAGCGAGGGAGACCCAGTACTTC
>TRBJ2-1|.|.|TRBV9
CASTIGLTLNNEQFF
TGTGCCAGCACCATTGGACTAACCTTAAACAATGAGCAGTTCTTC
>TRBJ2-3|TRBD2|few|TRBV3-1
CASSVGTSGKTDTQYF
TGTGCCAGCAGCGTCGGGACTAGCGGTAAGACAGATACGCAGTATTTT
>TRBJ2-5|.|.|TRBV5-1
CASSLAVVRGPRETQYF
TGCGCCAGCAGCTTGGCTGTGGTGCGGGGACCCAGGGAGACCCAGTACTTC
>TRBJ2-1|TRBD2|.|TRBV29-1
CSVGPLPGLAGFLGFDEQFF
TGCAGCGTTGGCCCTTTACCGGGACTAGCGGGGTTTCTAGGGTTCGATGAGCAGTTCTTC
>TRBJ2-7|TRBD1|.|TRBV20-1
CSARSGTGVSYEQYF
TGCAGTGCAAGATCCGGGACAGGGGTTTCCTACGAGCAGTACTTC
>TRBJ2-7|.|few|TRBV12-3/TRBV12-4
CASSFTTDYEQYF
TGTGCCAGCAGTTTCACGACAGACTACGAGCAGTACTTC
>TRBJ1-1|.|few|TRBV15
CATSRGQAVAEAFF
TGTGCCACCAGCAGAGGACAGGCTGTGGCTGAAGCTTTCTTT
>TRBJ2-1|.|few|TRBV10-3
CAISESGWWSSYNEQFF
TGTGCCATCAGTGAGTCAGGTTGGTGGAGCTCCTACAATGAGCAGTTCTTC
>TRBJ2-1|TRBD2|.|TRBV6-1
CASSRIGLAGYNEQFF
TGTGCCAGCAGCCGAATAGGACTAGCGGGATACAATGAGCAGTTCTTC
>TRBJ1-2|TRBD1|few|TRBV7-9
CASSLQGTGNGYTF
TGTGCCAGCAGCTTACAAGGGACAGGTAACGGCTACACCTTC
>TRBJ1-2|.|few|TRBV7-2
CASSQRPGRGDGYTF
TGTGCCAGCAGCCAACGTCCAGGGAGAGGCGATGGCTACACCTTC
>TRBJ2-5|.|few|TRBV5-1
CASSAGTQETQYF
TGCGCCAGCAGCGCCGGGACTCAAGAGACCCAGTACTTC
>TRBJ1-6|.|.|TRBV20-1
CSARTVLGYNSPLHF
TGCAGTGCTAGGACAGTCCTGGGGTATAATTCACCCCTCCACTTT
>TRBJ2-5|TRBD1|few|TRBV20-1
CSAIDRVQETQYF
TGCAGTGCCATAGACAGGGTCCAAGAGACCCAGTACTTC
>TRBJ1-6|.|few|TRBV4-3
CASSQARGIANSPLHF
TGCGCCAGCAGCCAAGCTAGAGGGATCGCGAATTCACCCCTCCACTTT
>TRBJ2-3|TRBD2|many|TRBV5-6
CASSLYTGGNTQYF
TGTGCCAGCAGCTTGTATACGGGAGGAAATACGCAGTATTTT